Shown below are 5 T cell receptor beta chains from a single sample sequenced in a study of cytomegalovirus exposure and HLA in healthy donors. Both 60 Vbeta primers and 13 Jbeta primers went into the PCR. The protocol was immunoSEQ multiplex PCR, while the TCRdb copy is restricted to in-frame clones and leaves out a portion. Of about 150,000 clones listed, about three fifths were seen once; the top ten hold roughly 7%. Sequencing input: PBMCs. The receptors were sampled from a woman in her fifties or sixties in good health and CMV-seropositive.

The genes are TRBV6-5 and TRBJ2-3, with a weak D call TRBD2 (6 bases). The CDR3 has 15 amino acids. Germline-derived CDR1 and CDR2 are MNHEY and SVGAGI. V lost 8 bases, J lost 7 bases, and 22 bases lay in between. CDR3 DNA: TGTGCCAGCGGAGAACGGGAGTCCGTCGGAAATACGCAGTATTTT. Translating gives CASGERESVGNTQYF.

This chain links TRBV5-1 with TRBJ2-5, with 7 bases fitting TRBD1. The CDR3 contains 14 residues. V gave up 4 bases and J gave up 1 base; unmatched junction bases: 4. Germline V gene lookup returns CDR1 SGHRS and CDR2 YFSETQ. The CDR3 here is CASSATGSQETQYF. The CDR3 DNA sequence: TGCGCCAGCAGCGCGACAGGGTCCCAAGAGACCCAGTACTTC.

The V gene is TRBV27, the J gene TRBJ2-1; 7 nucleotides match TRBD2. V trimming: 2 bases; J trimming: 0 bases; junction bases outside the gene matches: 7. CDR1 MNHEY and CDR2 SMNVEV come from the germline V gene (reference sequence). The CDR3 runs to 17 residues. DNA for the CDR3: TGTGCCAGCAGTTTAAGGGGAGGGAGGGGCTCCTACAATGAGCAGTTCTTC. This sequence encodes CASSLRGGRGSYNEQFF.

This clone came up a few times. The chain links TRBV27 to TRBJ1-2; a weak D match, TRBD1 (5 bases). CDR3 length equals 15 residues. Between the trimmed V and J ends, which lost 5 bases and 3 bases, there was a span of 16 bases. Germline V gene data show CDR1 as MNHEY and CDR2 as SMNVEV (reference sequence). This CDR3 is CASSKGRGLYYGYTF. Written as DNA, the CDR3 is TGTGCCAGCAGTAAGGGGCGGGGTCTCTACTATGGCTACACCTTC.

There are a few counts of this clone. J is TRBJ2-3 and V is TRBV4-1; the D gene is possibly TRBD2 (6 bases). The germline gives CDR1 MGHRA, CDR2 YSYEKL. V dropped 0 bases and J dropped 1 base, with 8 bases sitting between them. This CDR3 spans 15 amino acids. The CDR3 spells CASSQDGTGTDTQYF. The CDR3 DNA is TGCGCCAGCAGCCAAGATGGGACTGGCACAGATACGCAGTATTTT.